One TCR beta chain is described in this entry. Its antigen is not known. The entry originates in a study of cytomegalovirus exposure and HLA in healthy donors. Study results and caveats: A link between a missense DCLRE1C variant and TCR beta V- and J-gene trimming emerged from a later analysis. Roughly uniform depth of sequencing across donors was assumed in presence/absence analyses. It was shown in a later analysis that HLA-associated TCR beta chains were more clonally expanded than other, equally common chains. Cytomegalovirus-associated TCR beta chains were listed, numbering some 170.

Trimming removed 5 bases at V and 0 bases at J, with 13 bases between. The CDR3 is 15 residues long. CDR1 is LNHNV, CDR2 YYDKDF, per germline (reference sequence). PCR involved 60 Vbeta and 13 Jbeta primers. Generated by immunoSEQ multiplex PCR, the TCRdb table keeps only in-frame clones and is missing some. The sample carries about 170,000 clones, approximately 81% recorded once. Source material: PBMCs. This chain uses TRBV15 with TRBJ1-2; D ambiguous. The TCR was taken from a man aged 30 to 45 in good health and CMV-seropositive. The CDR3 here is CATSRGTGPNYGYTF. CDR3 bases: TGTGCCACCAGCCGGGGAACGGGTCCTAACTATGGCTACACCTTC.